The next 7 T cell receptor beta chains were all read from a single sample in a study of cytomegalovirus exposure and HLA in healthy donors. The PCR employed 60 Vbeta primers together with 13 Jbeta primers. Method: immunoSEQ multiplex PCR; TCRdb's copy keeps in-frame clones and lacks some. Found here are around 150,000 clones, about 75% of them singletons; the top ten hold just under 1%. Sequenced input: PBMCs. The receptors were sampled from a woman in her fifties or sixties in good health and CMV-seropositive.

The chain joins TRBV28 to TRBJ1-4; tentatively, D is TRBD1 (6 bases). This CDR3 spans 15 amino acids. Trimming pared 7 bases from V and 7 bases from J, leaving 19 bases between. The germline V gene has CDR1 MDHEN and CDR2 SYDVKM. CDR3 amino acids: CASTAAGEGSEKLFF. DNA for the CDR3: TGTGCCAGCACCGCCGCAGGGGAGGGGAGTGAAAAACTGTTTTTT.

The chain recombines TRBV2 with TRBJ2-3; 14 nucleotides agree with TRBD2. V was pared by 6 bases and J by 6 bases, with 8 bases of the junction left unmatched. Germline V gene data show CDR1 as SNHLY and CDR2 as FYNNEI. This CDR3 has 16 amino acids. This CDR3 is CASRGGLAGAGDTQYF. CDR3 coding DNA: TGTGCCAGCAGGGGGGGACTAGCGGGAGCGGGCGATACGCAGTATTTT.

The V and J genes are TRBV4-1 and TRBJ2-2, with 8 nucleotides matching TRBD1. In germline, CDR1 is MGHRA, CDR2 YSYEKL. V shed 1 base and J 4 bases; nucleotides not matched to a gene: 8. This CDR3 spans 17 amino acids. CDR3 protein: CASSQVVAGQGTGELFF. The CDR3 nucleotides are TGCGCCAGCAGCCAAGTCGTAGCCGGACAGGGCACCGGGGAGCTGTTTTTT.

CDR3 DNA sequence: TGCGCCAGCAGCTTCGCAGGGTACAATTACGAGCAGTACTTC. Encoded protein: CASSFAGYNYEQYF. This chain uses TRBV5-1 with TRBJ2-7; TRBD1 is a possible D gene (5 bases). Germline V gene sequence: CDR1 SGHRS, CDR2 YFSETQ. The CDR3 spans 14 residues. Trimming removed 2 bases at V and 4 bases at J, with 13 bases between. Looking up the rest from reference TRBV5-1 and TRBJ2-7 gives the full variable domain: KAGVTQTPRYLIKTRGQQVTLSCSPISGHRSVSWYQQTPGQGLQFLFEYFSETQRNKGNFPGRFSGRQFSNSRSEMNVSTLELGDSALYLCASSFAGYNYEQYFGPGTRLTVT.

The chain joins TRBV5-5 to TRBJ2-5; weak D call: TRBD1 (6 bases). This CDR3 has 14 residues. Germline V lookup: CDR1 SGHKS, CDR2 YYEKEE (reference sequence). V gave up 1 base and J gave up 1 base, with 8 bases separating them. CDR3 in DNA: TGTGCCAGCAGCTTGTTAGGGGGCCAAGAGACCCAGTACTTC. This codes for CASSLLGGQETQYF.

V gene TRBV2 combines with J gene TRBJ2-7; no clear D. Trimming shortened V by 6 bases and J by 3 bases, and 6 bases separated the two germline ends. CDR3 length: 11 amino acids. CDR1 is SNHLY, CDR2 FYNNEI, per germline. The CDR3 reads CASSLVYEQYF. In DNA, the CDR3 is TGTGCCAGCAGCCTTGTCTACGAGCAGTACTTC. Full variable domain (rest looked up from reference TRBV2 and TRBJ2-7): EPEVTQTPSHQVTQMGQEVILRCVPISNHLYFYWYRQILGQKVEFLVSFYNNEISEKSEIFDDQFSVERPDGSNFTLKIRSTKLEDSAMYFCASSLVYEQYFGPGTRLTVT.

The J gene is TRBJ1-1, the V gene TRBV9, with a possible D match to TRBD1 (6 bases). V was shortened by 0 bases and J by 0 bases, with 9 bases between the two germline ends. The CDR3 loop spans 15 amino acids. Germline V gene data show CDR1 as SGDLS and CDR2 as YYNGEE. The DNA of the CDR3 is TGTGCCAGCAGCGTAGGGGGACAACTGAACACTGAAGCTTTCTTT. Its protein product is CASSVGGQLNTEAFF.